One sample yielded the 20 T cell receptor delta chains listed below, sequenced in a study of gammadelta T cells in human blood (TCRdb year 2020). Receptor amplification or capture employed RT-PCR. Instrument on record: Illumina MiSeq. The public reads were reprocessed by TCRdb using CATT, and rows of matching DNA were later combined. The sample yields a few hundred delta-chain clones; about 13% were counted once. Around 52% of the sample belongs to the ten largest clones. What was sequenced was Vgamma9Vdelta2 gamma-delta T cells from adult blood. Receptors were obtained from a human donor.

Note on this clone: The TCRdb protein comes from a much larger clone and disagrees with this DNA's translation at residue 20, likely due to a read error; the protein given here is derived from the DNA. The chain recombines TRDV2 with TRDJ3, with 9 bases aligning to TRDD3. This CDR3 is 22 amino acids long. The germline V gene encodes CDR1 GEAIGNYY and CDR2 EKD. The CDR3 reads CACDTAVTGGRRNSWDTRQIFF. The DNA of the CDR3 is TGTGCCTGTGACACCGCGGTGACTGGGGGACGAAGGAATTCCTGGGACACCCGACAGATATTTTTC.

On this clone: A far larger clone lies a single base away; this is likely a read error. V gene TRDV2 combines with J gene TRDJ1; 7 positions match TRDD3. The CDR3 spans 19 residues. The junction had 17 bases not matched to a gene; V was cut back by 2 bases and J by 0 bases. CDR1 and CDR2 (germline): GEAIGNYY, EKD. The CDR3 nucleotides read TGTGCCTGTGACATCGTACTGGGGATTTTAAGCTCTAACACCGATAAACTCATCTTT. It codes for CACDIVLGILSSNTDKLIF.

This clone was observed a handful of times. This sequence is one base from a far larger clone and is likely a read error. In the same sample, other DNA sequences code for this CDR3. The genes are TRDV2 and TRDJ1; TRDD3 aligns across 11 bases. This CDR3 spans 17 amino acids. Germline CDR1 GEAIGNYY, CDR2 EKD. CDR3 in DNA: TGTGCCTGTGACGCCGTGGGGGATACGGGGTACACAGATAAACTCATCTTT. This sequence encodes CACDAVGDTGYTDKLIF.

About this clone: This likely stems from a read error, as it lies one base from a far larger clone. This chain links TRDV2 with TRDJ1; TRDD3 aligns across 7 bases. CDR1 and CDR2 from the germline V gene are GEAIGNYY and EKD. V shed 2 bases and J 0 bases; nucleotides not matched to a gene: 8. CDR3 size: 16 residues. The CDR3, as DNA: TGTGCCTGTGACAGACTGGGGTTTCCAAACACCGATAAACTCATCTTT. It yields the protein CACDRLGFPNTDKLIF.

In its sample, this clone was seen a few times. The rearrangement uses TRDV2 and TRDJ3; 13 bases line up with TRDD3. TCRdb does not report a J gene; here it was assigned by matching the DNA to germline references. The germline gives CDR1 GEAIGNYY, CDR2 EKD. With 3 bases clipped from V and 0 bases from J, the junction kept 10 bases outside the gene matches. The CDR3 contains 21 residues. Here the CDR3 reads CACDPVLGDTPHSWDTRQMFF. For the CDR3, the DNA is TGTGCCTGTGACCCAGTACTGGGGGATACGCCGCACTCCTGGGACACCCGACAGATGTTTTTC.

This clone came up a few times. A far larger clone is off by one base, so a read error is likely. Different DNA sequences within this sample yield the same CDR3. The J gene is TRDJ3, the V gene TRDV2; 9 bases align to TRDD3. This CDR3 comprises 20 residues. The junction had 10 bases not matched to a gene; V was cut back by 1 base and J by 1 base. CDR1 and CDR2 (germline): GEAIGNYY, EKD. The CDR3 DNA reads TGTGCCTGTGACACTGCTACTGGGGGACGCACGTCCTGGGACACCCGACAGATGTTTTTC. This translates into CACDTATGGRTSWDTRQMFF.

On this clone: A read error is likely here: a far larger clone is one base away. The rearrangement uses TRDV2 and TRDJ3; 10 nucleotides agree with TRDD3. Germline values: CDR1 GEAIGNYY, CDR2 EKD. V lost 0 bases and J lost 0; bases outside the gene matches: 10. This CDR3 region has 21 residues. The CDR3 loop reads CACDTVLGDSVSSWDTRQMFF. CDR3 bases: TGTGCCTGTGACACCGTACTGGGGGATTCCGTTAGCTCCTGGGACACCCGACAGATGTTTTTC.

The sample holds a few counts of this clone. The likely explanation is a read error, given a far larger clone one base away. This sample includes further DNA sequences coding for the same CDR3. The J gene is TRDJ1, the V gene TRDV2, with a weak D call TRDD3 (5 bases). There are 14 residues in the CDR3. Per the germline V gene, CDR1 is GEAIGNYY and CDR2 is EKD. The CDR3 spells CACDTVYGTDKLIF. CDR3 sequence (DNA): TGTGCATGTGACACTGTATACGGTACCGATAAACTCATCTTT.

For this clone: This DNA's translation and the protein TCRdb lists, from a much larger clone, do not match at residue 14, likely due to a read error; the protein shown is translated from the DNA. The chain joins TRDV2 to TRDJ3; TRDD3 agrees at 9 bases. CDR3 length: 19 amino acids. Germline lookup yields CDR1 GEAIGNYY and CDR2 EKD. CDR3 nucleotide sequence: TGTGCCTGTGACACTGTGGGGGATAGCGGCTCCTGGGACCCCCGACAGATGTTTTTC. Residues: CACDTVGDSGSWDPRQMFF.

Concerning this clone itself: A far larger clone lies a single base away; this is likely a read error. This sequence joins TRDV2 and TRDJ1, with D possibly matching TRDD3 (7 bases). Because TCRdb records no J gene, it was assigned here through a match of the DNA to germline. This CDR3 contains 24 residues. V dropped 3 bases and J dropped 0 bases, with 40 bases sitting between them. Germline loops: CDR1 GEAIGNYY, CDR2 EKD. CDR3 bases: TGTGCCTGTGACTCCCTTCTGAGAATTCCTTCCCTGGGTACTGGGGACCCGTACACCGATAAACTCATCTTT. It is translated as CACDSLLRIPSLGTGDPYTDKLIF.

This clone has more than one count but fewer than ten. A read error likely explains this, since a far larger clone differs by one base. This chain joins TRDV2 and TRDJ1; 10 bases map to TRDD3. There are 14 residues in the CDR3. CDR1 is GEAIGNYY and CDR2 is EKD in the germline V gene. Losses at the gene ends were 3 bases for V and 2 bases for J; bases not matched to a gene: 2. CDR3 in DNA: TGTGCCTGTGACTTACTGGGGGATACCGATAAACTCATCTTT. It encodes CACDLLGDTDKLIF.

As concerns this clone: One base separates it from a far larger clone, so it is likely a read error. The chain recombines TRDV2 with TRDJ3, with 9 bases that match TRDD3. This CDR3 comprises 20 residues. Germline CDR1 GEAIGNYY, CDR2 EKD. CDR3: CACDTATGGRTSWDIRQMFF. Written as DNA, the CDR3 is TGTGCCTGTGACACCGCTACTGGGGGACGCACGTCCTGGGACATCCGACAGATGTTTTTC.

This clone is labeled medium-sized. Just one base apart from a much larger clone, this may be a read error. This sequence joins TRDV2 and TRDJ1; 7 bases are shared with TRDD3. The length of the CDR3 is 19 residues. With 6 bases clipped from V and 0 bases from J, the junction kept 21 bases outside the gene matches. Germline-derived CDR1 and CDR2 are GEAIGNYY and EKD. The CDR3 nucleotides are TGTGCCTGTAACAACGTACTGGGGATTTTAAGCTCTAACACCGATAAACTCATCTTT. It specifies CACNNVLGILSSNTDKLIF.

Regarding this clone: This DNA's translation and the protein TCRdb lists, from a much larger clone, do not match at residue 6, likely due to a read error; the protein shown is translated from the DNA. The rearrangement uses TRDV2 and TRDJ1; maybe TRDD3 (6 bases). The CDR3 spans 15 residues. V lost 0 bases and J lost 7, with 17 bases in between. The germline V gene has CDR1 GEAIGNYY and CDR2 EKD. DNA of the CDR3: TGTGCCTGTGACACCGTGAGCGGGATAGGAGGTAAACTCATCTTT. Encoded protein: CACDTVSGIGGKLIF.

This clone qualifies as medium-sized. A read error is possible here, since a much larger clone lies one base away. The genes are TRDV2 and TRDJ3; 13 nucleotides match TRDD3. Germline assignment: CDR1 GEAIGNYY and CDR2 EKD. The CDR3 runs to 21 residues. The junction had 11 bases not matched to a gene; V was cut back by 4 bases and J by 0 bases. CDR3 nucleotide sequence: TGTGCCTGTGATCCCATACTGGGGGATACGCCGCACTCCTGGGACACCCGACAGATGTTTTTC. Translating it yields CACDPILGDTPHSWDTRQMFF.

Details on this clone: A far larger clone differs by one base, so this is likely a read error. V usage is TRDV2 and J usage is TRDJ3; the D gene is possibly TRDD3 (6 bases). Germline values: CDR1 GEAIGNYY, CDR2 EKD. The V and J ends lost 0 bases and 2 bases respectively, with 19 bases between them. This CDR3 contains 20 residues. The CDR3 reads CACDTVRRGRSPWDTRQMFF. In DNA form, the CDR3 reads TGTGCCTGTGACACCGTCCGCCGGGGGAGAAGCCCCTGGGACACCCGACAGATGTTTTTC.

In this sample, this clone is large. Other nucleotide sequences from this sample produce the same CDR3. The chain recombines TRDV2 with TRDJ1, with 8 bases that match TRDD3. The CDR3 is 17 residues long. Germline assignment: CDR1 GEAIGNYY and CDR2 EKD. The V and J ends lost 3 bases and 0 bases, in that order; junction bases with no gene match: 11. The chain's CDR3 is CACDLVTGGTYTDKLIF. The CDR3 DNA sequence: TGTGCCTGTGACTTGGTGACTGGGGGGACGTACACCGATAAACTCATCTTT.

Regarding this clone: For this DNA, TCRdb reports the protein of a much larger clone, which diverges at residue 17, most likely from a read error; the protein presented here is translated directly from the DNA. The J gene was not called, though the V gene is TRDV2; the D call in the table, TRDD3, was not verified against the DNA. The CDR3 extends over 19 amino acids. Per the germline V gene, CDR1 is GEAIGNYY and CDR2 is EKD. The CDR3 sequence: CACDPVLGDTLGYTDKPIF. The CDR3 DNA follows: TGTGCCTGTGACCCAGTACTGGGGGATACGCTGGGTTACACCGATAAACCCATCTTT.

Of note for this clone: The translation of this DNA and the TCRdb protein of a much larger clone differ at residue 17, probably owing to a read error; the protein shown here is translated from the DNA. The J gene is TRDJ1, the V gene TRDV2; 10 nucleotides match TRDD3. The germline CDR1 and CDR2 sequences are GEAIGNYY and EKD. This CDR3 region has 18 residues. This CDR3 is CACDTVLTGGSVADKLTF. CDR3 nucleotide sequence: TGTGCCTGTGACACCGTTCTTACTGGGGGATCCGTGGCCGATAAACTCACCTTT.

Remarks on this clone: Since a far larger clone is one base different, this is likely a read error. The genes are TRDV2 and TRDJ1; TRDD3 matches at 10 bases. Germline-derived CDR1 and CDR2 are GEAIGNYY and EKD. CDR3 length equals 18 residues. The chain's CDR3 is CARDTVLTGGSVADKLIF. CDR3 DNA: TGTGCCCGTGACACCGTTCTTACTGGGGGATCCGTGGCCGATAAACTCATCTTT.